What follows are 10 T cell receptor beta chains derived from one specimen sequenced in a study of cytomegalovirus exposure and HLA in healthy donors. Method: immunoSEQ multiplex PCR; TCRdb's copy keeps in-frame clones and lacks some. The data show about 66,000 clones, 90% to 97% seen once. Sequences were obtained from PBMCs. These receptors were obtained from a man aged 18 to 30 in good health and CMV-seronegative.

This chain uses TRBV4-1 with TRBJ2-6, with 7 bases fitting TRBD2. The CDR3 is 17 amino acids. Germline V gives CDR1 MGHRA, CDR2 YSYEKL. The trim removed 1 base at V and 0 bases at J, leaving 3 bases unmatched. CDR3 amino acids: CASSQAGGYSGANVLTF. Written as DNA, the CDR3 is TGCGCCAGCAGCCAAGCGGGAGGTTACTCTGGGGCCAACGTCCTGACTTTC.

The chain links TRBV7-9 to TRBJ2-3; D is perhaps TRBD1 (7 bases). Per the germline V gene, CDR1 is SEHNR and CDR2 is FQNEAQ (reference sequence). Deletions cut 3 bases from V and 11 bases from J, with 24 bases between. This CDR3 is 16 amino acids long. The CDR3 nucleotides are TGTGCCAGCAGCTTGCGGACAGGTCGGGAGCGGGCGCGGCAGTATTTT. Residues: CASSLRTGRERARQYF.

The chain couples TRBV28 to TRBJ1-5; perhaps TRBD1 as D (5 bases). Deletions cut 7 bases from V and 9 bases from J, with 22 bases between. The CDR3 spans 15 residues. Looked up from germline, CDR1 is MDHEN and CDR2 is SYDVKM. CDR3: CASNYKAEGPRPQHF. The CDR3 coding sequence is TGTGCCAGCAATTATAAGGCGGAGGGGCCCCGGCCCCAGCATTTT.

The chain has TRBV2 and TRBJ2-2; the match to TRBD1 covers 8 bases. Germline CDR1 and CDR2: SNHLY and FYNNEI. The CDR3 runs to 13 residues. V lost 10 bases and J lost 5; bases outside the gene matches: 6. The CDR3 spells CAIGTGGTGELFF. The CDR3 DNA is TGTGCCATTGGGACAGGAGGAACCGGGGAGCTGTTTTTT.

This chain uses TRBV4-1 with TRBJ2-6; D is undetermined. Germline V gene data show CDR1 as MGHRA and CDR2 as YSYEKL. CDR3 length: 14 residues. Trimming took 3 bases from V and 1 from J, leaving 4 bases between them. CDR3 sequence: CASSQRSGANVLTF. As DNA, the CDR3 is TGCGCCAGCAGCCAGAGGTCTGGGGCCAACGTCCTGACTTTC.

The V call is TRBV28, the J call TRBJ2-3; 10 bases agree with TRBD2. After removal of 9 bases from V and 0 bases from J, the junction contained 3 bases not matched to a gene. Germline V gene data show CDR1 as MDHEN and CDR2 as SYDVKM. CDR3 size: 14 residues. Here the CDR3 reads CASTSGTSTDTQYF. Here the CDR3 DNA reads TGTGCCAGTACTAGCGGGACTAGCACAGATACGCAGTATTTT.

The chain couples TRBV27 to TRBJ1-4; D is possibly TRBD1 (5 bases). The CDR3 consists of 14 residues. The V end was cut by 3 bases, the J end by 5 bases, with 10 bases between. Germline CDR1 reads MNHEY; CDR2 reads SMNVEV (reference sequence). The CDR3 protein is CASSLRGRNEKLFF. The CDR3 bases are TGTGCCAGCAGTTTGCGGGGCAGGAATGAAAAACTGTTTTTT.

V usage is TRBV6-5 and J usage is TRBJ2-1; 13 nucleotides match TRBD2. The CDR3 consists of 15 residues. Germline lookup yields CDR1 MNHEY and CDR2 SVGAGI. V dropped 5 bases and J dropped 5; count of bases not matched to a gene: 3. CDR3 sequence (DNA): TGTGCCAGCAGTAGGGGGACTAGCGGGAACAATGAGCAGTTCTTC. This sequence encodes CASSRGTSGNNEQFF.

The chain has TRBV7-9 and TRBJ2-5, with TRBD1 as a possible D gene (6 bases). Germline V gene data show CDR1 as SEHNR and CDR2 as FQNEAQ (reference sequence). V lost 5 bases, J lost 5 bases, and 15 bases lay in between. This CDR3 has 14 residues. The CDR3 DNA reads TGTGCCAGCAGCACCACAGGGTTTTGGGAGACCCAGTACTTC. This translates into CASSTTGFWETQYF.

The chain has TRBV7-6 and TRBJ1-4; D may be TRBD1 (6 bases). Trimming removed 1 base from V and 12 bases from J, with 9 bases in between. Germline V gene sequence: CDR1 SGHVS, CDR2 FNYEAQ. This CDR3 comprises 12 residues. The CDR3 spells CASSLGAGELFF. Written as DNA, the CDR3 is TGTGCCAGCAGCTTAGGGGCAGGGGAACTGTTTTTT. The entire variable domain, with the rest obtained from reference TRBV7-6 and TRBJ1-4, is as follows: GAGVSQSPRYKVTKRGQDVALRCDPISGHVSLYWYRQALGQGPEFLTYFNYEAQQDKSGLPNDRFSAERPEGSISTLTIQRTEQRDSAMYRCASSLGAGELFFGSGTQLSVL.